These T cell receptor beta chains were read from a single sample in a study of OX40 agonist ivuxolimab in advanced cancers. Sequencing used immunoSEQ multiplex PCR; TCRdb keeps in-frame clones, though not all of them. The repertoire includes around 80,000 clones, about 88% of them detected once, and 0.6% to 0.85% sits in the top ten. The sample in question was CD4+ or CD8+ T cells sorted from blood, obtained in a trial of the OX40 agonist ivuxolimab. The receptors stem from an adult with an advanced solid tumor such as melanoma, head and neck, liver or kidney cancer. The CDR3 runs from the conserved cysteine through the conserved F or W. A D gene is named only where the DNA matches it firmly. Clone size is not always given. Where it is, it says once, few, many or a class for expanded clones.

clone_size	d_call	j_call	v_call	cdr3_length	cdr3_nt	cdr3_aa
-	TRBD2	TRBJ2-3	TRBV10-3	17	TGTGCCATCAGTGCCGCCACTAGCGGCCCTAGCACAGATACGCAGTATTTT	CAISAATSGPSTDTQYF
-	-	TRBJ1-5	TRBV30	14	TGTGCCTGGAGTGTATTGGGCAGATATCAGCCCCAGCATTTT	CAWSVLGRYQPQHF
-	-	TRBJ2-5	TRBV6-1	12	TGTGCCAGCAGCAGGGTGCGGGAGACCCAGTACTTC	CASSRVRETQYF
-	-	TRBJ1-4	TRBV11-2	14	TGTGCCAGCAGCTTAGTCTCAACTAATGAAAAACTGTTTTTT	CASSLVSTNEKLFF
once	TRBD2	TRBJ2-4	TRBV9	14	TGTGCCAGCAGCGTAGGGACTAGCGGAAACATTCAGTACTTC	CASSVGTSGNIQYF
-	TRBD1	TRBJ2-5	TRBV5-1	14	TGCGCCAGCAGCAGGGGGCTAGACCAAGAGACCCAGTACTTC	CASSRGLDQETQYF
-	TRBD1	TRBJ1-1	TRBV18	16	TGTGCCAGCTCACCTGGCCCGGACAGGGTGGGATCTGAAGCTTTCTTT	CASSPGPDRVGSEAFF
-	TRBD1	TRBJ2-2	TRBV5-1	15	TGCGCCAGCAGCCGGACAGGGTCGAGCACCGGGGAGCTGTTTTTT	CASSRTGSSTGELFF
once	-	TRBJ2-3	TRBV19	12	TGTGCCAGTAGTAGGAGGGCAGATACGCAGTATTTT	CASSRRADTQYF
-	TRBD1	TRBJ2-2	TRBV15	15	TGTGCCACCAGCAGAGGGACAGGTGGAAACGGGGAGCTGTTTTTT	CATSRGTGGNGELFF
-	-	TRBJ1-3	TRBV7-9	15	TGTGCCAGCAGCCCGACGGGGACATCTGGAAACACCATATATTTT	CASSPTGTSGNTIYF
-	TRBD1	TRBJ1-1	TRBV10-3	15	TGTGCCATCAGTGACCGGGACAGGGGGCTCGGTGAAGCTTTCTTT	CAISDRDRGLGEAFF
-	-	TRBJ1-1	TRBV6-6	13	TGTGCCAGTTCCAGGGATCTGAACACTGAAGCTTTCTTT	CASSRDLNTEAFF
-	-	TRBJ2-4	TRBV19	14	TGTGCCACTACTCCGGAAGGAGGCAAAAACATTCAGTACTTC	CATTPEGGKNIQYF
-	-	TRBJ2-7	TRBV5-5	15	TGTGCCAGCAGCTTGATCGGGACACGTTCCTACGAGCAGTACTTC	CASSLIGTRSYEQYF
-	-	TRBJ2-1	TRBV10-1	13	TGCGCCAGCAGTGAAGGGCCGCTCAATGAGCAGTTCTTC	CASSEGPLNEQFF
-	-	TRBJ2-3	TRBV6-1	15	TGTGCCAGCAGTGATCGGGGGTTCAGCACAGATACGCAGTATTTT	CASSDRGFSTDTQYF
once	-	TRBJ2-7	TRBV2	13	TGTGCCAGCAGTGATTTTGGCAGCTACGAGCAGTACTTC	CASSDFGSYEQYF
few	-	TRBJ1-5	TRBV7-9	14	TGTGCCAGCAGCTTTTCGGGGAACAATCAGCCCCAGCATTTT	CASSFSGNNQPQHF
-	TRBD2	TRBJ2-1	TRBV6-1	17	TGTGCCAGCAGTGCAAGGATGGCGGGAGGGGGGTGGAATGAGCAGTTCTTC	CASSARMAGGGWNEQFF
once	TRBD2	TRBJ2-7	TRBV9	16	TGTGCCAGCAGCCCTTCCGGTGCGGGAGCCCCCTACGAGCAGTACTTC	CASSPSGAGAPYEQYF
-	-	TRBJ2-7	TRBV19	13	TGTGCCAGTAGCGTGACTACCCTCTACGAGCAGTACTTC	CASSVTTLYEQYF
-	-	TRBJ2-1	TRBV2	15	TGTGCCAGCACCTCAAGGGTTACAGGGAGGAATGAGCAGTTCTTC	CASTSRVTGRNEQFF
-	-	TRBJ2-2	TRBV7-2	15	TGTGCCAGCAGCTTTGGAAAACTAGGCGCCGGGGAGCTGTTTTTT	CASSFGKLGAGELFF
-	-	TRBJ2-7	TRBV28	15	TGTGCCAGCAACGGTGGCGTGGCAGACACCTACGAGCAGTACTTC	CASNGGVADTYEQYF
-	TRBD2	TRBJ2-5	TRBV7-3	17	TGTGCCAGCAGCTTCGGACTAGCGGGAGGGCGACAAGAGACCCAGTACTTC	CASSFGLAGGRQETQYF
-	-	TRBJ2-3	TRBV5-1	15	TGCGCCAGCAGCTTGGAAGCACCAAGCACAGATACGCAGTATTTT	CASSLEAPSTDTQYF
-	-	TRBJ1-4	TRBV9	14	TGTGCCAGCAGCGTAAGACCTGGCAATGAAAAACTGTTTTTT	CASSVRPGNEKLFF
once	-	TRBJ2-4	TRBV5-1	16	TGCGCCAGCAGCCCAGGGGGAGGAGAGGCCAAAAACATTCAGTACTTC	CASSPGGGEAKNIQYF
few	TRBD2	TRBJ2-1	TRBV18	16	TGTGCCAGCTCACCCTGGACTAGCGGGAGTTACAATGAGCAGTTCTTC	CASSPWTSGSYNEQFF
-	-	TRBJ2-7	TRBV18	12	TGTGCCAGCTCACCGACAGGCTACGAGCAGTACTTC	CASSPTGYEQYF
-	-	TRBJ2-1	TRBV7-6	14	TGTGCCAGCAGCTTAGCGCGGGAACGTAATGAGCAGTTCTTC	CASSLARERNEQFF
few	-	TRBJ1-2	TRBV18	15	TGTGCCAGCTCACCTAGGAGGGGGGCGGACTATGGCTACACCTTC	CASSPRRGADYGYTF
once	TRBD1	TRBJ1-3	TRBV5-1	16	TGCGCCAGCAGCCTCGCCGGGACAGTCTCTGGAAACACCATATATTTT	CASSLAGTVSGNTIYF
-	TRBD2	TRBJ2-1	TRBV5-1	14	TGCGCCAGCAGCTTAGCGGGAGTGTACAATGAGCAGTTCTTC	CASSLAGVYNEQFF
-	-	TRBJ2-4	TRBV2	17	TGTGCCAGCAGTGAACGAAGAGGGGGAAGGGGCAAAAACATTCAGTACTTC	CASSERRGGRGKNIQYF
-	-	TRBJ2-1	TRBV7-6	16	TGTGCCAGCAGCCTTCCTGGAGGAACAGGGTTCAATGAGCAGTTCTTC	CASSLPGGTGFNEQFF
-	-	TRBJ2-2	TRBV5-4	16	TGTGCCAGCAGCTTGAACAGGAACATGGGGACCGGGGAGCTGTTTTTT	CASSLNRNMGTGELFF
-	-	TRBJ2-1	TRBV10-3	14	TGTGCCATCAGTGCAGCTAGCGACTACAATGAGCAGTTCTTC	CAISAASDYNEQFF
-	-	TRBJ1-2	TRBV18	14	TGTGCCAGCTCACCACTACGGGATGGGACGGGCTACACCTTC	CASSPLRDGTGYTF
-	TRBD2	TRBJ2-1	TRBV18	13	TGTGCCGCAGGGGCTAGCGGGGTTAATGAGCAGTTCTTC	CAAGASGVNEQFF
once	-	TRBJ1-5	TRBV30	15	TGTGCCTGGAGTGTAGGGGGGTTGGGGGGTCAGCCCCAGCATTTT	CAWSVGGLGGQPQHF
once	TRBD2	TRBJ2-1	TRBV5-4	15	TGTGCCAGCAGCTTGGTTAGCGGGGGGGCCGATGAGCAGTTCTTC	CASSLVSGGADEQFF
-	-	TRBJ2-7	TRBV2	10	TGTGCCAGCAGTGAAAGGGGCCAGTACTTC	CASSERGQYF
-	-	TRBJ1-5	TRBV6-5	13	TGTGCCAGCAGGCATCAAAGGAATCAGCCCCAGCATTTT	CASRHQRNQPQHF
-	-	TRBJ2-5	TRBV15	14	TGTGCCACCAGTGGCGGAAATGAGGGGGAGACCCAGTACTTC	CATSGGNEGETQYF